A selection of T cell receptor beta chains follows, all from one sample in a study of blood T cell repertoires in COVID-19. Data came from immunoSEQ multiplex PCR; TCRdb stores just in-frame clones and leaves some out. The table includes a few hundred thousand clones, 86% detected once. The specimen was peripheral blood. The receptors originated from a woman in her forties or fifties with acute or convalescent COVID-19. The conserved cysteine and the conserved F or W are not part of the CDR3 here.

j_gene: TRBJ2-3; v_gene: TRBV9; len: 13; CDR3aa: ASSARDRGHFTQY
j_gene: TRBJ2-7; v_gene: TRBV6-5; len: 12; CDR3aa: ASSFYRGAYEQY
j_gene: TRBJ2-2; v_gene: TRBV7-9; len: 15; CDR3aa: ASSYRGGQTNTGELF
j_gene: TRBJ1-2; v_gene: TRBV12-2; len: 13; CDR3aa: ASRLPGRLTYGYT
j_gene: TRBJ2-3; v_gene: TRBV11-3; len: 11; CDR3aa: ASRRTSTDTQY
j_gene: TRBJ1-5; v_gene: TRBV10-3; len: 11; CDR3aa: AISGQGNQPQH
j_gene: TRBJ1-2; v_gene: TRBV19; len: 12; CDR3aa: ASSRGQGIYGYT
j_gene: TRBJ1-1; v_gene: TRBV30; len: 10; CDR3aa: ALTAGWTEAF
j_gene: TRBJ1-1; v_gene: TRBV4-1; len: 15; CDR3aa: ASSQDKGEGRNTEAF
j_gene: TRBJ1-1; v_gene: TRBV3-1/TRBV3-2; len: 13; CDR3aa: ASRNGDRAPGEAF
j_gene: TRBJ1-1; v_gene: TRBV18; len: 12; CDR3aa: ASSPYLRDTEAF
j_gene: TRBJ2-3; v_gene: TRBV5-1; len: 13; CDR3aa: ASQLGTSGPGTQY
j_gene: TRBJ2-2; v_gene: TRBV5-1; len: 15; CDR3aa: ASSLTSGVTLAGELF
j_gene: TRBJ1-2; v_gene: TRBV6-5; len: 11; CDR3aa: ASRTTSNYGYT
j_gene: TRBJ1-4; v_gene: TRBV27; len: 14; CDR3aa: ASRASGGAVNEKLF
j_gene: TRBJ2-5; v_gene: TRBV6-5; len: 11; CDR3aa: ASTTGGPETQY
j_gene: TRBJ2-1; v_gene: TRBV19; len: 14; CDR3aa: ASQPPGTSGANEQF
j_gene: TRBJ2-1; v_gene: TRBV5-6; len: 13; CDR3aa: ASSLASGIYNEQF
j_gene: TRBJ2-7; v_gene: TRBV4-1; len: 13; CDR3aa: ASSRLGTSGYEQY
j_gene: TRBJ2-1; v_gene: TRBV7-9; len: 16; CDR3aa: ASSFYRGRELSYNEQF
j_gene: TRBJ2-5; v_gene: TRBV5-1; len: 13; CDR3aa: ASSFLAGRQETQY
j_gene: TRBJ2-1; v_gene: TRBV19; len: 11; CDR3aa: ASRPDSYNEQF
j_gene: TRBJ1-1; v_gene: TRBV19; len: 13; CDR3aa: ASSIRQGSNTEAF
j_gene: TRBJ1-2; v_gene: TRBV27; len: 11; CDR3aa: ASSTLTGGEGF
j_gene: TRBJ1-5; v_gene: TRBV28; len: 13; CDR3aa: ASSLPRGTNQPQH
j_gene: TRBJ2-1; v_gene: TRBV4-3; len: 15; CDR3aa: ASSQDWGVGSYNEQF
j_gene: TRBJ2-1; v_gene: TRBV6-1; len: 13; CDR3aa: ASSEGTSGRDEQF
j_gene: TRBJ2-7; v_gene: TRBV4-1; len: 13; CDR3aa: ASSQEWQGGYEQY
j_gene: TRBJ2-3; v_gene: TRBV5-1; len: 13; CDR3aa: ASSLVEGGTDTQY
j_gene: TRBJ2-7; v_gene: TRBV2; len: 13; CDR3aa: ASTSPGTGGHEQY
j_gene: TRBJ2-5; v_gene: TRBV6-2/TRBV6-3; len: 15; CDR3aa: ASSQAGVAGVEGTQY
j_gene: TRBJ1-1; v_gene: TRBV6-1; len: 13; CDR3aa: ASSDPTGMGTEAF